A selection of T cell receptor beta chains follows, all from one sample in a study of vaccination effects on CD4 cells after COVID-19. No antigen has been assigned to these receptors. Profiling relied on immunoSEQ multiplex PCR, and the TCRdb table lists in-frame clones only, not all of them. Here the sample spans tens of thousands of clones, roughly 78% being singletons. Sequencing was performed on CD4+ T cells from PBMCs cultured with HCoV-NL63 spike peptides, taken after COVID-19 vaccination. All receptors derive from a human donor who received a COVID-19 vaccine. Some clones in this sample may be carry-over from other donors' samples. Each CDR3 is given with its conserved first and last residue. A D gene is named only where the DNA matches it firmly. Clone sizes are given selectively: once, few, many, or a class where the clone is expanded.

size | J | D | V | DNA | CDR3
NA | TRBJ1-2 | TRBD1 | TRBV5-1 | TGCGCCAGCAGCATGGAGGGGGCGGATGGCTACACCTTC | CASSMEGADGYTF
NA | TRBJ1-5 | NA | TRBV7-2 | TGTGCCAGCAGCCCTAGGAATCAGCCCCAGCATTTT | CASSPRNQPQHF
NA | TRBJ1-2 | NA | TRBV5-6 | TGTGCCAGCAGCCAACAGGGCATAGATGGCTACACCTTC | CASSQQGIDGYTF
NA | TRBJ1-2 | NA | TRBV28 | TGTGCCAGCACCCTTAGGGGGGGAGCTAACTATGGCTACACCTTC | CASTLRGGANYGYTF
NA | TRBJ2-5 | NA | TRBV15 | TGTGCCACCAGCAGAAACAGGGTCGAGACCCAGTACTTC | CATSRNRVETQYF
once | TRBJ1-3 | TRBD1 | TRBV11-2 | TGTGCCAGCAGCCGCGCCGACAGGGTAGTATCGGGAAACACCATATATTTT | CASSRADRVVSGNTIYF
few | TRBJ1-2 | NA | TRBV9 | TGTGCCAGCAGCGGCCAAGGGACTCAGCGGGTAGGCTACACCTTC | CASSGQGTQRVGYTF
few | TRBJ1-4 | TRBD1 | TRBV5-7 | TGTGCCAGCAGCTTCGGGTCTGGGACAGGCGGCACGCTGTTTTTT | CASSFGSGTGGTLFF
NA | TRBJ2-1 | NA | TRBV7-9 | TGTGCCAGCAGCTTAATTAGTGATGAGCAGTTCTTC | CASSLISDEQFF
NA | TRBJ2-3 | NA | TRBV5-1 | TGCGCCAGCAGCTTGGCCGGGACTCGAGGAGATACGCAGTATTTT | CASSLAGTRGDTQYF
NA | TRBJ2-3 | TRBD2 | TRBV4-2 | TGTGCCAGCAGCCAAGATCGGGACCCTAGCGGGGGGGCTGAAGAAAGAGATACGCAGTATTTT | CASSQDRDPSGGAEERDTQYF
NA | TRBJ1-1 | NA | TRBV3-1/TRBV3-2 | TGTGCCAGCAGCCAAGATAACAGGGTTTCCATCGGAGCTTTCTTT | CASSQDNRVSIGAFF
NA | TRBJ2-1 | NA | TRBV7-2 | TGTGCCAGCAGCTTACTCGCTAAGTACAATGAGCAGTTCTTC | CASSLLAKYNEQFF
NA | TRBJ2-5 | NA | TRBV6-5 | TGTGCCAGCAAGGGTGGGGGGAGGGAGACCCAGTACTTC | CASKGGGRETQYF
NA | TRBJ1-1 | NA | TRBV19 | TGTGCCAGTAAACCGGGCCTTGAGCTAGGTGAAGCTTTCTTT | CASKPGLELGEAFF
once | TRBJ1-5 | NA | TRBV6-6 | TGTGCCAGCAGCAGGAGAATTAATCAGCCCCAGCATTTT | CASSRRINQPQHF
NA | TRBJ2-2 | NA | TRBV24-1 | TGTGCCACCAGTTCAAGTGGGGTTGCCGGGGAGCTGTTTTTT | CATSSSGVAGELFF
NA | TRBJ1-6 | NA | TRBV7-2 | TGTGCCAGCAGCTTCGAGAGTCAAGTCTCGCCCCTCCACTTT | CASSFESQVSPLHF
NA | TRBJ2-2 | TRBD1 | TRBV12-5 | TGTGCTAGTGGTTTAAGGGGACAGGGGATTCCCGGGGAGCTGTTTTTT | CASGLRGQGIPGELFF
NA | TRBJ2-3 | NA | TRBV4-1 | TGCGCCAGCAGCCAAGATCCCCAGAATACGCAGTATTTT | CASSQDPQNTQYF
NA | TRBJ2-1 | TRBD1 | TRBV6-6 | TGTGCCAGCAGTCAAACTACGACAGGGGGCCTGACCAATGAGCAGTTCTTC | CASSQTTTGGLTNEQFF
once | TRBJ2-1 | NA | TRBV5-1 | TGCGCCAGCAGCTTGGAGGTCTCCTCGACCTACAATGAGCAGTTCTTC | CASSLEVSSTYNEQFF
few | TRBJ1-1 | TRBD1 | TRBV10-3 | TGTGCCATCAGTGAAGACCTGGGACAGACGAACACTGAAGCTTTCTTT | CAISEDLGQTNTEAFF
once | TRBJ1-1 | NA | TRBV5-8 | TGTGCCAGCCCCAACTGGGGGGATGAGACTGAAGCTTTCTTT | CASPNWGDETEAFF
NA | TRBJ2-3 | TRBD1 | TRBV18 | TGTGCCAGCTCACAACAGGGGGCAGTGGCAGATACGCAGTATTTT | CASSQQGAVADTQYF
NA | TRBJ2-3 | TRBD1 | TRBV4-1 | TGCGCCAGCAGCCAATGGGACAGGGCGATTTCCAAGGGCACAGATACGCAGTATTTT | CASSQWDRAISKGTDTQYF
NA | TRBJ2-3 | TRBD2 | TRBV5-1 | TGCGCCAGCAGCGGGACTAGCGGGGGCACAGATACGCAGTATTTT | CASSGTSGGTDTQYF
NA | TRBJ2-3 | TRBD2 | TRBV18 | TGTGCCAGCTCACCCCTAGCGGGGGGAACAGATACGCAGTATTTT | CASSPLAGGTDTQYF
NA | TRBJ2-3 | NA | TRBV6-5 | TGTGCCAGCAGTCAGCAGGGAGATACGCAGTATTTT | CASSQQGDTQYF
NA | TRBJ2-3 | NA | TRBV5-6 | TGTGCCAGCAGCCGCACTAAGGGACTCCCCGGTACCGATACGCAGTATTTT | CASSRTKGLPGTDTQYF
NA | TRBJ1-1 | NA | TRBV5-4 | TGTGCCAGCAGCTTAGGGGACACACGGGGCACTGAAGCTTTCTTT | CASSLGDTRGTEAFF
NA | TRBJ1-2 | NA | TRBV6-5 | TGTGCCAGCCGTCGAGTTGCGGACGCTGGCTACACCTTC | CASRRVADAGYTF
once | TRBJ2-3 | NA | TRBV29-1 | TGCAGCGTGAAAATTACAGGACCCCGCGGGGTCACAGATACGCAGTATTTT | CSVKITGPRGVTDTQYF
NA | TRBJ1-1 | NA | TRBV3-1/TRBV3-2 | TGTGCCAGCAGCCAAGGAGGGGGGTGGAACACTGAAGCTTTCTTT | CASSQGGGWNTEAFF
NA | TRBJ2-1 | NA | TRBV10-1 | TGCGCCAGCAGTGAGTCCGCTAACAATGAGCAGTTCTTC | CASSESANNEQFF
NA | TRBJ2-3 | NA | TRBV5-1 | TGCGCCAGCAGTCCTGGCCGATTGGGATTATCTAGCACAGATACGCAGTATTTT | CASSPGRLGLSSTDTQYF
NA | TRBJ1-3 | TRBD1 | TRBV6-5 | TGTGCCAGCAGGCAGGGGGAATCTGGAAACACCATATATTTT | CASRQGESGNTIYF
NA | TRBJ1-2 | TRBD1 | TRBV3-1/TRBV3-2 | TGTGCCAGCCGATTAACAGGGGACTATGGCTACACCTTC | CASRLTGDYGYTF
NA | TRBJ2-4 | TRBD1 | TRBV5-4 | TGTGCCAGCAGCTTCGGACAGGGGGTTGGTAGTCACATTCAGTACTTC | CASSFGQGVGSHIQYF
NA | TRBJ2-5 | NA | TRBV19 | TGTGCCAGTAGTATACTTTGGGGAACCCAAGAGACCCAGTACTTC | CASSILWGTQETQYF
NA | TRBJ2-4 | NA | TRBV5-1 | TGCGCCAGCAGCTCGGCGGGAAAACGAGACATTCAGTACTTC | CASSSAGKRDIQYF
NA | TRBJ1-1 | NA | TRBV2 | TGTGCCAGCAGTGAAGAGGGGAACACTGAAGCTTTCTTT | CASSEEGNTEAFF
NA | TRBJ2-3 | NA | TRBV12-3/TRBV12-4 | TGTGCCAGCAGGACGGTTAGCACAGATACGCAGTATTTT | CASRTVSTDTQYF
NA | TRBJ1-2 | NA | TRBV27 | TGTGCCAGCAGTCCTCGAACCAAGAACTATGGCTACACCTTC | CASSPRTKNYGYTF
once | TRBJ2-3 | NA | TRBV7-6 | TGTGCCAGCAGCGGGGGGATTGAATGGACAGATACGCAGTATTTT | CASSGGIEWTDTQYF
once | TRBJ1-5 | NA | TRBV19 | TGTGCCAGTAGTATAGATAGAATGGGCAATCAGCCCCAGCATTTT | CASSIDRMGNQPQHF
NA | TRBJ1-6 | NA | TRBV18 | TGTGCCAGCTCACCCCTCGAAGGGACTATTTCACCCCTCCACTTT | CASSPLEGTISPLHF
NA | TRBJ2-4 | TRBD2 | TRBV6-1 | TGTGCCAGCAGTGAAGGTATCGGGACTAGCGGGGGGGTAGCCAAAAACATTCAGTACTTC | CASSEGIGTSGGVAKNIQYF
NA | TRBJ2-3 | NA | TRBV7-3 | TGTGCCAGCAGCTTAACCCGGACGGGGACGCAGTATTTT | CASSLTRTGTQYF
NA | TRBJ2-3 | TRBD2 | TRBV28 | TGTGCCAGCAGAAGGCCTAGCGGGGGATCCACAGATACGCAGTATTTT | CASRRPSGGSTDTQYF
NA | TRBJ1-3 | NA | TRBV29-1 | TGCAGCGGGGAGGGTTCTGGAAACACCATATATTTT | CSGEGSGNTIYF
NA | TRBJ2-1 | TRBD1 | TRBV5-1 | TGCGCCAGCAGCTTAGGGGGACAGGGCTACAATGAGCAGTTCTTC | CASSLGGQGYNEQFF
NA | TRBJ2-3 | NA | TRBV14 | TGTGCCAGCAGCCGCCGAATAGGAGGGGGCGGCACAGATACGCAGTATTTT | CASSRRIGGGGTDTQYF
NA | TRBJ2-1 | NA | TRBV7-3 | TGTGCCAGCAGCTCCGACAGTAGCTCCTACAATGAGCAGTTCTTC | CASSSDSSSYNEQFF
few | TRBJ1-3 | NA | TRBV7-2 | TGTGCCAGCAGCCCCCAAACGGGGTCAACTGGAAACACCATATATTTT | CASSPQTGSTGNTIYF